The clone carrying this TCR beta chain occurred many times. Its antigen is as yet unknown. The V gene end was trimmed by 5 bases and the J gene end by 6 bases; junction bases not matched to a gene: 4. Germline lookup yields CDR1 SQVTM and CDR2 ANQGSEA. This CDR3 comprises 13 residues. This record belongs to a study of regulatory T cells in long-lasting Graves disease. Study conclusions and caveats: The sample size was small, and this may have reduced accuracy. Persistent disease samples used TRBV28, TRBJ1-2 and TRBJ2-5 preferentially.

Assembly of TCR beta libraries relied on iRepertoire HTBI primers together with Arm-PCR of CDR3 regions. TCRdb re-called the multiplex PCR reads through MiXCR, storing one row per CDR3 protein. The data show 310,000 or so distinct CDR3 sequences, with more than 20% seen just once and approximately 60% held by the top ten. Time point defined: persistent/refractory GD, antithyroid drugs over 5 years with positive TRAb. Generation of the TCR library employed RNA extracted from PBMCs. The sequenced sample was peripheral blood mononuclear cells (PBMCs), obtained when the disease was refractory, from a patient treated with antithyroid drugs. This sequence was found in a female donor with Graves disease. The chain recombines TRBV29-1 with TRBJ1-4; TRBD1 matches 9 bases. DNA for the CDR3: TGCAGCGTTTGGAGGACAGGGGATGAAAAACTGTTTTTT. Translation: CSVWRTGDEKLFF. The whole variable domain, remainder taken from reference TRBV29-1 and TRBJ1-4, is SAVISQKPSRDICQRGTSLTIQCQVDSQVTMMFWYRQQPGQSLTLIATANQGSEATYESGFVIDKFPISRPNLTFSTLTVSNMSPEDSSIYLCSVWRTGDEKLFFGSGTQLSVL.